Below, 24 T cell receptor beta chains from the same sample are listed, as sequenced in a study of OX40 agonist ivuxolimab in advanced cancers. The library was made by the immunoSEQ multiplex PCR assay. Drawn from immuneACCESS, this table holds only the in-frame rearrangements with V and J called that TCRdb kept. Clones are partly lost; checked studies trace under half to an unresolved V gene and leave the rest unexplained. The sample data list about 47,000 clones, and 80% to 85% of these were observed just once. The ten biggest clones cover around 21% of the sample. The specimen was CD4+ or CD8+ T cells sorted from blood, collected in a trial of the OX40 agonist ivuxolimab. The receptor set was obtained from an adult with an advanced solid tumor such as melanoma, head and neck, liver or kidney cancer.

The rearrangement links TRBV19 to TRBJ1-4, with TRBD1 matching over 10 bases. The CDR3 is 13 amino acids. In germline, CDR1 is LNHDA, CDR2 SQIVND (reference sequence). Trimming removed 8 bases from V and 5 bases from J; junction bases left unmatched: 2. The CDR3 sequence: CASGTGENEKLFF. CDR3 nucleotide sequence: TGTGCCAGTGGGACAGGGGAAAATGAAAAACTGTTTTTT.

The V gene is TRBV5-8, the J gene TRBJ2-7; D not certain. The CDR3 consists of 13 residues. Germline-derived CDR1 and CDR2 are SGHTS and YDEGEE. V lost 0 bases and J lost 7, with 11 bases in between. This CDR3 is CASSLVVVGEQYF. The CDR3 DNA reads as TGTGCCAGCAGCTTGGTCGTGGTGGGGGAGCAGTACTTC.

The chain couples TRBV5-4 to TRBJ2-7, with 8 bases that match TRBD2. The germline V gene encodes CDR1 SGHNT and CDR2 YYREEE (reference sequence). This CDR3 is built from 14 residues. After removal of 10 bases from V and 0 bases from J, the junction contained 9 bases not matched to a gene. The CDR3 nucleotides read TGTGCCGGGTCTAGCGGGTTAAGCTCCTACGAGCAGTACTTC. Translated, it gives CAGSSGLSSYEQYF.

This chain connects TRBV9 to TRBJ2-1, with D hard to call. Germline V gene sequence: CDR1 SGDLS, CDR2 YYNGEE. This CDR3 has 16 residues. Trimming took off 0 bases at V and 3 bases at J, with 13 bases between the two ends. This chain's CDR3 is CASSVDLAQGYNEQFF. CDR3 in DNA: TGTGCCAGCAGCGTAGATCTCGCCCAAGGCTACAATGAGCAGTTCTTC.

This CDR3 is CAWRPPQREATYEQYF. CDR3 nucleotides: TGTGCCTGGAGGCCCCCACAGCGGGAGGCCACCTACGAGCAGTACTTC. This rearrangement joins TRBV30 to TRBJ2-7, with 9 bases that match TRBD2. Germline lookup yields CDR1 GTSNPN and CDR2 SVGIG (reference sequence). The CDR3 is 16 residues long. V shed 3 bases and J 2 bases; nucleotides not matched to a gene: 11.

This clone was detected many times. The genes are TRBV4-2 and TRBJ1-4; D is undetermined. CDR1 LGHNA and CDR2 YNFKEQ come from the germline V gene. This CDR3 is built from 16 residues. V lost 0 bases to trimming and J lost 0 bases, with 8 bases between them. CDR3 residues: CASSQDPAPTNEKLFF. The CDR3 region has the DNA TGTGCCAGCAGCCAAGATCCGGCGCCAACTAATGAAAAACTGTTTTTT.

CDR3 sequence: CASSSSGTDTYEQYF. CDR3 coding DNA: TGTGCCAGCAGTTCCTCCGGGACAGATACCTACGAGCAGTACTTC. This chain connects TRBV27 to TRBJ2-7, with 7 bases lining up with TRBD1. Germline V CDR1 and CDR2: MNHEY, SMNVEV (reference sequence). CDR3 length: 15 residues. The J segment lost 2 bases and the V segment lost 4 bases, leaving 8 bases of the junction unmatched.

V usage is TRBV27 and J usage is TRBJ2-7; 7 nucleotides align to TRBD2. There are 15 residues in the CDR3. CDR1 and CDR2 (germline): MNHEY, SMNVEV (reference sequence). V dropped 3 bases and J dropped 0; count of bases not matched to a gene: 5. CDR3 sequence: CASSLVGTNSYEQYF. The DNA of the CDR3 is TGTGCCAGCAGTTTGGTGGGGACTAACTCCTACGAGCAGTACTTC.

The gene calls are TRBV2 and TRBJ1-4, with D perhaps TRBD1 (6 bases). The ends were cut back, 4 bases at V and 8 bases at J, with 14 bases in the middle. The germline V gene encodes CDR1 SNHLY and CDR2 FYNNEI. The CDR3 has 14 amino acids. The CDR3 here is CASSAGRGTEKLFF. The CDR3 DNA is TGTGCCAGCAGTGCAGGCAGGGGAACGGAAAAACTGTTTTTT.

Here the CDR3 DNA reads TGTGCCAGCAGTTACTCTGAGGGACCAATCTACAATGAGCAGTTCTTC. Protein sequence: CASSYSEGPIYNEQFF. V is TRBV6-5 and J is TRBJ2-1; D possibly uses TRBD1 or TRBD2 (5 bases each). Per the germline V gene, CDR1 is MNHEY and CDR2 is SVGAGI. The CDR3 is made up of 16 amino acids. Trimming removed 0 bases at V and 3 bases at J, with 12 bases between.

This chain connects TRBV6-1 to TRBJ2-7; 8 nucleotides line up with TRBD2. Trimming at V came to 5 bases and at J to 3 bases, leaving 6 bases not matched to a gene. CDR3 length: 14 residues. Germline CDR1 and CDR2: MNHNS and SASEGT. Written as DNA, the CDR3 is TGTGCCAGCAGTCCAGCGGGAGAAGGCTACGAGCAGTACTTC. Residues: CASSPAGEGYEQYF.

The gene calls are TRBV4-1 and TRBJ2-1, with 7 positions matching TRBD2. Germline-derived CDR1 and CDR2 are MGHRA and YSYEKL. V shed 4 bases, J shed 3 bases, and the junction held 15 bases outside the gene matches. This CDR3 has 18 amino acids. The CDR3 region is CASSRTPRGGESYNEQFF. In DNA form, the CDR3 reads TGCGCCAGCAGCCGGACTCCCCGTGGGGGGGAGAGCTACAATGAGCAGTTCTTC.

The CDR3 is CASSINEQFF. CDR3 nucleotide sequence: TGTGCCAGCAGCATCAATGAGCAGTTCTTC. This rearrangement joins TRBV7-9 to TRBJ2-1; D gene ambiguous. Per germline, CDR1 SEHNR and CDR2 FQNEAQ (reference sequence). The CDR3 totals 10 residues. The V and J ends lost 5 bases and 6 bases respectively, with 2 bases between them.

J is TRBJ1-1 and V is TRBV10-1; no clear D. Germline V CDR1 and CDR2: WNHNN, SYGVQD (reference sequence). The CDR3 runs 12 residues. Deletions cut 5 bases from V and 4 bases from J, with 8 bases between. The CDR3 here is CASSLGSTEAFF. The CDR3, as DNA: TGCGCCAGCAGTCTCGGTAGCACTGAAGCTTTCTTT.

V usage is TRBV7-3 and J usage is TRBJ1-2, with 7 bases fitting TRBD1. The germline V gene has CDR1 SGHTA and CDR2 FQGTGA. V lost 4 bases, J lost 2 bases, and 1 base stayed unmatched. This CDR3 contains 13 residues. CDR3 DNA sequence: TGTGCCAGCAGCTCAGGGGGGAACTATGGCTACACCTTC. Its translation: CASSSGGNYGYTF.

The chain is built from TRBV14 and TRBJ1-2; TRBD1 agrees at 11 bases. The CDR3 contains 15 residues. Germline V gives CDR1 SGHDN, CDR2 FVKESK. V shed 4 bases, J shed 6 bases, and the junction held 7 bases outside the gene matches. The CDR3, as DNA: TGTGCCAGCAGCCCCTGGACAGGGGGCGAGAATGGCTACACCTTC. As protein: CASSPWTGGENGYTF.

The chain is built from TRBV7-7 and TRBJ2-3; D is unresolved. The CDR3 is made up of 14 amino acids. The V end lost 5 bases, the J end lost 4 bases, and 13 bases lay between the germline ends. Germline loops: CDR1 SSHAT, CDR2 FNYEAQ (reference sequence). This CDR3 reads CASSPSFDPDTQYF. As DNA, the CDR3 is TGTGCCAGCAGCCCGTCGTTTGACCCAGATACGCAGTATTTT.

This clone was counted a single time. The chain employs TRBV7-8 and TRBJ2-7; TRBD2 matches 9 bases. Germline CDR1 is SGHVS and CDR2 is FQNEAQ. CDR3 size: 16 residues. V shed 2 bases, J shed 0 bases, and the junction held 5 bases outside the gene matches. CDR3 in DNA: TGTGCCAGCAGCTTAACTTTAGCGGGAGACTCCTACGAGCAGTACTTC. Residues: CASSLTLAGDSYEQYF.

V usage is TRBV7-8 and J usage is TRBJ2-7, with 7 bases fitting TRBD2. V shed 1 base and J 1 base; nucleotides not matched to a gene: 7. Germline values: CDR1 SGHVS, CDR2 FQNEAQ. The CDR3 length is 16 residues. In nucleotides, the CDR3 is TGTGCCAGCAGCTTAGTGGGAGGGATGGGATCCTACGAGCAGTACTTC. It translates to CASSLVGGMGSYEQYF.

The rearrangement uses TRBV19 and TRBJ2-7, with 8 bases lining up with TRBD1. V shed 3 bases and J 6 bases; nucleotides not matched to a gene: 7. Germline V gene data show CDR1 as LNHDA and CDR2 as SQIVND (reference sequence). The CDR3 is 14 amino acids. CDR3 bases: TGTGCCAGTAGTATGGGACAGGAGTCTTCCGAGCAGTACTTC. It codes for CASSMGQESSEQYF.

The V and J genes are TRBV6-1 and TRBJ1-2; TRBD1 might be the D (5 bases). Trimming pared 6 bases from V and 0 bases from J, leaving 14 bases between. CDR1 and CDR2 from the germline V gene are MNHNS and SASEGT. The CDR3 runs 15 residues. The CDR3 here is CASRDLQGANYGYTF. The CDR3 DNA is TGTGCCAGCAGGGACTTGCAGGGAGCTAACTATGGCTACACCTTC.

The chain carries TRBV19 and TRBJ1-6, with D unresolved. V dropped 5 bases and J dropped 7 bases, with 6 bases sitting between them. CDR1 is LNHDA and CDR2 is SQIVND in the germline V gene (reference sequence). This CDR3 spans 12 amino acids. CDR3 bases: TGTGCCAGTAGTCGTCGGAATTCACCCCTCCACTTT. It codes for CASSRRNSPLHF.

V usage is TRBV28 and J usage is TRBJ2-5; D unclear. The DNA end is a closer match to TRBJ2-7, so the J assignment may be wrong. This CDR3 has 16 amino acids. CDR1 MDHEN and CDR2 SYDVKM come from the germline V gene. The CDR3 DNA follows: TGTGCCAGCAGTTTGATGACATCCCGAGCCACCTACGAGCAGTACTTC. This translates into CASSLMTSRATYEQYF.

This clone turned up a few times. The chain has TRBV7-6 and TRBJ1-1; D not certain. The CDR3 is 13 amino acids. Trimming took off 1 base at V and 1 base at J, with 4 bases between the two ends. Germline CDR1 SGHVS, CDR2 FNYEAQ. The CDR3: CASSLDENTEAFF. In nucleotides, the CDR3 is TGTGCCAGCAGCTTAGATGAGAACACTGAAGCTTTCTTT.